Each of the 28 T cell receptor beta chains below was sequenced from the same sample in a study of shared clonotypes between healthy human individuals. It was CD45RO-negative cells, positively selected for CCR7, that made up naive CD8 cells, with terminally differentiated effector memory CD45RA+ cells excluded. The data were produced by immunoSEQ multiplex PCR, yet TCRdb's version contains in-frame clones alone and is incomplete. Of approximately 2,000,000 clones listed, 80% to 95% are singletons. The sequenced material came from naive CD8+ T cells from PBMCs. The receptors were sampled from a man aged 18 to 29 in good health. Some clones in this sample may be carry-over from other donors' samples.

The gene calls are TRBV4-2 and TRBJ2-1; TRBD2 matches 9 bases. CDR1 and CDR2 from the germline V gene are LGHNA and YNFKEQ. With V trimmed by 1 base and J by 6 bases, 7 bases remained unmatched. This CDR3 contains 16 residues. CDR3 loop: CASSQGFLAGSNEQFF. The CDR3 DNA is TGTGCCAGCAGCCAAGGGTTTCTAGCGGGAAGCAATGAGCAGTTCTTC.

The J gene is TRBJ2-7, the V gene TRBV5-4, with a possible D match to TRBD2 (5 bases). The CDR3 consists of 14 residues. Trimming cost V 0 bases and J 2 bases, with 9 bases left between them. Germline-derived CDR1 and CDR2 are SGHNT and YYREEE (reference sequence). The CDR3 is CASSLGTRAYEQYF. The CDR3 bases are TGTGCCAGCAGCTTGGGTACTAGAGCCTACGAGCAGTACTTC. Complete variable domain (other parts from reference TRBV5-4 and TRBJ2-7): ETGVTQSPTHLIKTRGQQVTLRCSSQSGHNTVSWYQQALGQGPQFIFQYYREEENGRGNFPPRFSGLQFPNYSSELNVNALELDDSALYLCASSLGTRAYEQYFGPGTRLTVT.

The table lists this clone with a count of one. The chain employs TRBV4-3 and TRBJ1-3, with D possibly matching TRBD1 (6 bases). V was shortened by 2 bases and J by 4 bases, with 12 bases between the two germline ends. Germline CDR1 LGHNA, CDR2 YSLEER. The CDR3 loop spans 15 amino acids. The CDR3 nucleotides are TGCGCCAGCAGCCAATCTACAGGGACGGGAAACACCATATATTTT. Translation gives CASSQSTGTGNTIYF.

CDR3 residues: CASSQDEAEETQYF. CDR3 coding DNA: TGTGCCAGCAGCCAAGACGAGGCAGAAGAGACCCAGTACTTC. The V gene is TRBV14, the J gene TRBJ2-5, with unresolved D. CDR1 and CDR2 from the germline V gene are SGHDN and FVKESK. This CDR3 has 14 residues. V dropped 0 bases and J dropped 3 bases, with 8 bases sitting between them.

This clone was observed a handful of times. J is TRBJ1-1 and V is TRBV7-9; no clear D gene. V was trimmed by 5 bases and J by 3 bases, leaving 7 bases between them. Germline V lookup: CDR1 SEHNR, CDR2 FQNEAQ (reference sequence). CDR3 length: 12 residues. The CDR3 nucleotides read TGTGCCAGCAGCCCCACTGACACTGAAGCTTTCTTT. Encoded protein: CASSPTDTEAFF.

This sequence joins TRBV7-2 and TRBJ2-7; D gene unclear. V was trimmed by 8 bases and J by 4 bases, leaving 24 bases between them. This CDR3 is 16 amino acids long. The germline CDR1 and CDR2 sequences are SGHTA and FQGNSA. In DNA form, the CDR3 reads TGTGCCAGCCTCGTCGGGTCGGCCCAACTCATTTACGAGCAGTACTTC. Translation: CASLVGSAQLIYEQYF.

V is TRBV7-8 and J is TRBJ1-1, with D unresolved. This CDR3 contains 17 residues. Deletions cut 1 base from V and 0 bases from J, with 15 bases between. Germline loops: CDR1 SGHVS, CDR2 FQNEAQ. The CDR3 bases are TGTGCCAGCAGCTTAGTCCCCGACGGACCCATGAACACTGAAGCTTTCTTT. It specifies CASSLVPDGPMNTEAFF.

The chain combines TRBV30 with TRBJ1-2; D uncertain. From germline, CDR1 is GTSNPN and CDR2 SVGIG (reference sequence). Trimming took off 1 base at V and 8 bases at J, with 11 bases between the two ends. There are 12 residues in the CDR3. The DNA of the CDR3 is TGTGCCTGGAGTGACGGACGGGGAGGCTACACCTTC. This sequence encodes CAWSDGRGGYTF.

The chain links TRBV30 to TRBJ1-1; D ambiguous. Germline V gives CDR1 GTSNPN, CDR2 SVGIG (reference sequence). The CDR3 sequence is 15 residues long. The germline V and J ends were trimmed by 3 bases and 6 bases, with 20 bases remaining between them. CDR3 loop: CAWRHHTVRAPEAFF. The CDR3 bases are TGTGCCTGGAGACACCACACCGTTCGGGCCCCTGAAGCTTTCTTT.

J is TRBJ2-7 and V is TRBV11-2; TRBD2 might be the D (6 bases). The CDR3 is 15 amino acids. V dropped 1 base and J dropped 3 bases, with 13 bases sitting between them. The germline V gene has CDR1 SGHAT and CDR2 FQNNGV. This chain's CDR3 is CASSLGSSGLYEQYF. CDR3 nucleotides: TGTGCCAGCAGCTTAGGGAGTAGCGGACTCTACGAGCAGTACTTC.

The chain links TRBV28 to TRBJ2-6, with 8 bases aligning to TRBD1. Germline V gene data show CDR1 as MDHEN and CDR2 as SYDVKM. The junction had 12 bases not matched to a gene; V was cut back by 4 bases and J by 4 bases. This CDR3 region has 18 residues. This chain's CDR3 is CASSSRSRGRTGANVLTF. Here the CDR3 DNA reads TGTGCCAGCAGTTCCCGATCCAGGGGGCGCACCGGGGCCAACGTCCTGACTTTC. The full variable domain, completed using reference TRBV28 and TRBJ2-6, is DVKVTQSSRYLVKRTGEKVFLECVQDMDHENMFWYRQDPGLGLRLIYFSYDVKMKEKGDIPEGYSVSREKKERFSLILESASTNQTSMYLCASSSRSRGRTGANVLTFGAGSRLTVL.

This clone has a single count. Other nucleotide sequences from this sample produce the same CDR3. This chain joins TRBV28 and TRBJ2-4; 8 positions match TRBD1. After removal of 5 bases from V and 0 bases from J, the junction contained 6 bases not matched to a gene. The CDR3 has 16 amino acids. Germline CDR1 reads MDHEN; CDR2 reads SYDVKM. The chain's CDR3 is CASSLDRELAKNIQYF. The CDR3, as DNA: TGTGCCAGCAGTCTGGACAGGGAACTAGCCAAAAACATTCAGTACTTC.

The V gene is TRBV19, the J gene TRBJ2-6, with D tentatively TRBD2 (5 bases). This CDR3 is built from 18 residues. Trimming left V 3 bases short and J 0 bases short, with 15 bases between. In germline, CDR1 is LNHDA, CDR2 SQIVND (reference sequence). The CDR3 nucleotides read TGTGCCAGTAGTATCGCGGGCGGGCAAACCTCTGGGGCCAACGTCCTGACTTTC. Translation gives CASSIAGGQTSGANVLTF.

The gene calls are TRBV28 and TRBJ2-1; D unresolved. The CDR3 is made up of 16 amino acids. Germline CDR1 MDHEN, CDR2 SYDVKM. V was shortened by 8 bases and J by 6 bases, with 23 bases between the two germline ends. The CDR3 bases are TGTGCCAGCGTTGGGTCCGAGACTCCCCGGTCCAATGAGCAGTTCTTC. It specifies CASVGSETPRSNEQFF.

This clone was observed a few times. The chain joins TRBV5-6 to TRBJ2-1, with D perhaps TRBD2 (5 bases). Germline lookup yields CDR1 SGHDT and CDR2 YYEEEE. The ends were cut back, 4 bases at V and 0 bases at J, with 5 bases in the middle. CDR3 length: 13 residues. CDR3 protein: CASSGSSYNEQFF. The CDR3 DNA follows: TGTGCCAGCAGCGGGAGCTCCTACAATGAGCAGTTCTTC.

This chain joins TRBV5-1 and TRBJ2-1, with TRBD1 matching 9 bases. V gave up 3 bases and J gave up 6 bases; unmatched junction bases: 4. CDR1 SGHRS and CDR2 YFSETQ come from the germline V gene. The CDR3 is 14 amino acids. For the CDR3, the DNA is TGCGCCAGCAGCTCGGGGACAGGGATCAATGAGCAGTTCTTC. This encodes CASSSGTGINEQFF.

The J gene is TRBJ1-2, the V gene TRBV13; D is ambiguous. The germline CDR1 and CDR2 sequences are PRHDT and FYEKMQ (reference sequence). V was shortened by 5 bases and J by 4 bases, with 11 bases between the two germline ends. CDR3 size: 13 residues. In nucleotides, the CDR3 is TGTGCCAGCAGCCACTCCGACGGCTATGGCTACACCTTC. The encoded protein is CASSHSDGYGYTF.

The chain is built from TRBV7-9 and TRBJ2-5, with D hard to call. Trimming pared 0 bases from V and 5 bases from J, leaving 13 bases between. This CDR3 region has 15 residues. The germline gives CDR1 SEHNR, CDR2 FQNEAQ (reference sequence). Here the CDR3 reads CASSLAQVDGETQYF. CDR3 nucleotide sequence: TGTGCCAGCAGCTTAGCCCAGGTTGATGGGGAGACCCAGTACTTC.

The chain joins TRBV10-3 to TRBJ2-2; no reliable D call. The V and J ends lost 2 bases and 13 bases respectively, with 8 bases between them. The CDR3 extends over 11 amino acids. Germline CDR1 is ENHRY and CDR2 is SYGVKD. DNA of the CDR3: TGTGCCATCAGTGAGGTGGAAGGGCTGTTTTTT. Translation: CAISEVEGLFF.

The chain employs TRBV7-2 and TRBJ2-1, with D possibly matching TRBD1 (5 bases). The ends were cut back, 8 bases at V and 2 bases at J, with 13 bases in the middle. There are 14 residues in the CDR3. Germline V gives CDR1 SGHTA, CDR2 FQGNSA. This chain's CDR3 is CASGRAGTYNEQFF. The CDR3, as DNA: TGTGCCAGCGGCCGAGCAGGGACCTACAATGAGCAGTTCTTC.

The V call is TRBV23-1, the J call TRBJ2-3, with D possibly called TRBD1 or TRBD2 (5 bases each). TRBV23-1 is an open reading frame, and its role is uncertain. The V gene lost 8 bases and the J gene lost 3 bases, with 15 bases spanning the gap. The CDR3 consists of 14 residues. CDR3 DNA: TGCGCCAGCGGCAAGGGGAGTCGGACAGATACGCAGTATTTT. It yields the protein CASGKGSRTDTQYF.

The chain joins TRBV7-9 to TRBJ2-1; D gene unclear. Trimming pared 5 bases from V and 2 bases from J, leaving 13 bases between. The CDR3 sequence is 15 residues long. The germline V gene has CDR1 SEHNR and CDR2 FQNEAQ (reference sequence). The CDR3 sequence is CASSHTPLPYNEQFF. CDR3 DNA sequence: TGTGCCAGCAGCCACACCCCCCTACCCTACAATGAGCAGTTCTTC.

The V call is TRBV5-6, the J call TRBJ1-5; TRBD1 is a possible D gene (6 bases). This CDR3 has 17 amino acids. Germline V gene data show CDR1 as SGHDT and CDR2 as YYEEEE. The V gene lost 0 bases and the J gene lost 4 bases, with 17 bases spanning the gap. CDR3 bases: TGTGCCAGCAGCTTGGTTTACAGGGAGGACCTTAATCAGCCCCAGCATTTT. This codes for CASSLVYREDLNQPQHF.

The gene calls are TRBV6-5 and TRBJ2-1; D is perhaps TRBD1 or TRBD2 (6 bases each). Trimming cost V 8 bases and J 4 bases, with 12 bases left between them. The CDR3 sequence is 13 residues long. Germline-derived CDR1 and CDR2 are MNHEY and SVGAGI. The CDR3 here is CASATGAYNEQFF. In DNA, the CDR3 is TGTGCCAGCGCCACGGGGGCTTACAATGAGCAGTTCTTC.

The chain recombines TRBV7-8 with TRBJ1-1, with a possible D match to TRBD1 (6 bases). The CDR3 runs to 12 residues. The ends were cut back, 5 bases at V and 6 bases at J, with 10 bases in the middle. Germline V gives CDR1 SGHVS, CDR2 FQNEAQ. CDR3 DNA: TGTGCCAGCAGCCACAGGGTCTCTGAAGCTTTCTTT. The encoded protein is CASSHRVSEAFF.

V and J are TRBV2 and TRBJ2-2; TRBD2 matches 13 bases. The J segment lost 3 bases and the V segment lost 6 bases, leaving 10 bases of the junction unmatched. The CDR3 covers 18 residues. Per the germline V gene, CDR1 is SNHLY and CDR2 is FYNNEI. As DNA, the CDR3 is TGTGCCAGCAGAGGACTAGCGGGAGAGCGGTCGTACACCGGGGAGCTGTTTTTT. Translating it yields CASRGLAGERSYTGELFF.

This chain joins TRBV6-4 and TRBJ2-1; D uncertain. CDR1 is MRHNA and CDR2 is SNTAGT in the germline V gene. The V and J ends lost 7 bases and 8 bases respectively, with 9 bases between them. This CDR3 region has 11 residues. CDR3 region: CASNHGYEQFF. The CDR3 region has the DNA TGTGCCAGCAACCACGGATATGAGCAGTTCTTC.

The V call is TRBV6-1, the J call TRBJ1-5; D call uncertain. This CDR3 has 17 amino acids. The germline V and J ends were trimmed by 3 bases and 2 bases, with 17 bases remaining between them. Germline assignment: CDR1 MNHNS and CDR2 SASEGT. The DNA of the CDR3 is TGTGCCAGCAGTGACCCGCCTATCCCCGGCCGCAATCAGCCCCAGCATTTT. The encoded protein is CASSDPPIPGRNQPQHF.